One sample yielded the 31 T cell receptor beta chains listed below, sequenced in a study of blood T cell repertoires in COVID-19. Repertoires were generated with immunoSEQ multiplex PCR, while TCRdb's copy carries only in-frame clones and drops some. The table includes some 510,000 clones, roughly 88% detected once. Sample: PBMCs or T cells enriched from blood (not recorded which). These receptors all come from a woman in her thirties or forties who had recovered from COVID-19.

The chain has TRBV3-1 (or the pseudogene TRBV3-2) and TRBJ1-1, with D maybe TRBD1 (6 bases). From germline, CDR1 is LGHDT and CDR2 YNNKEL (reference sequence). The ends were cut back, 5 bases at V and 7 bases at J, with 26 bases in the middle. CDR3 length: 17 amino acids. The CDR3 reads CASSFNRVRGVPVEAFF. The CDR3, as DNA: TGTGCCAGCAGCTTCAACAGGGTTCGAGGGGTTCCGGTTGAAGCTTTCTTT.

CDR3 in amino acids: CSGGPYTF. DNA of the CDR3: TGCAGCGGCGGCCCCTACACCTTC. J is TRBJ1-2 and V is TRBV29-1, with D unresolved. Germline lookup yields CDR1 SQVTM and CDR2 ANQGSEA. V lost 7 bases and J 10 bases, leaving 7 bases between the germline ends. The CDR3 runs to 8 residues.

The gene calls are TRBV7-6 and TRBJ1-1, with D maybe TRBD1 (5 bases). The V end was cut by 7 bases, the J end by 0 bases, with 15 bases between. Germline-derived CDR1 and CDR2 are SGHVS and FNYEAQ. The CDR3 runs 15 residues. CDR3 region: CASTLLADMNTEAFF. CDR3 nucleotides: TGTGCCAGCACACTTTTGGCGGACATGAACACTGAAGCTTTCTTT. Together with reference TRBV7-6 and TRBJ1-1, the CDR3 gives the full variable domain: GAGVSQSPRYKVTKRGQDVALRCDPISGHVSLYWYRQALGQGPEFLTYFNYEAQQDKSGLPNDRFSAERPEGSISTLTIQRTEQRDSAMYRCASTLLADMNTEAFFGQGTRLTVV.

V and J are TRBV5-4 and TRBJ2-7; TRBD2 matches at 13 bases. After removal of 0 bases from V and 3 bases from J, the junction contained 15 bases not matched to a gene. Germline loops: CDR1 SGHNT, CDR2 YYREEE (reference sequence). This CDR3 comprises 20 residues. For the CDR3, the DNA is TGTGCCAGCAGCTTGGATCTCCGGGACAGGACTAGCGGGAGTGTCTACGAGCAGTACTTC. It encodes CASSLDLRDRTSGSVYEQYF.

Here the CDR3 reads CASSEDITGVFEKLFF. The CDR3 DNA is TGTGCCAGCAGCGAGGACATAACAGGGGTTTTCGAAAAACTGTTTTTT. The chain couples TRBV5-4 to TRBJ1-4; 7 bases map to TRBD1. This CDR3 has 16 residues. J gave up 8 bases and V 4 bases, and 14 bases lay outside the gene matches. Germline V gene data show CDR1 as SGHNT and CDR2 as YYREEE (reference sequence).

The V call is TRBV21-1, the J call TRBJ1-2; the DNA was not used to check the table's D call, TRBD1. TRBV21-1 is termed a pseudogene. CDR3 size: 15 residues. The CDR3 region is CASSTLLGSDYGYTF. The CDR3, as DNA: TGTGCCAGCAGCACCCTCCTGGGCTCTGACTATGGCTACACCTTC.

V usage is TRBV6-5 and J usage is TRBJ1-3; D is uncertain. The V gene's germline CDR1 is MNHEY and CDR2 SVGAGI. The CDR3 is made up of 13 amino acids. V was trimmed by 7 bases and J by 4 bases, leaving 11 bases between them. The CDR3 spells CASKPRGGNTIYF. In DNA form, the CDR3 reads TGTGCCAGCAAGCCCAGAGGCGGAAACACCATATATTTT.

This chain uses TRBV7-9 with TRBJ1-4; D is possibly TRBD1 (6 bases). Trimming shortened V by 6 bases and J by 7 bases, and 15 bases separated the two germline ends. This CDR3 is built from 14 residues. From germline, CDR1 is SEHNR and CDR2 FQNEAQ (reference sequence). CDR3 sequence reads: CASSSNRDGEKLFF. In DNA, the CDR3 is TGTGCCAGCAGTAGCAACAGGGATGGTGAAAAACTGTTTTTT.

V and J are TRBV27 and TRBJ1-2, with 9 bases matching TRBD1. The CDR3 loop spans 16 amino acids. J lost 6 bases, V lost 5 bases, and 13 bases had no gene match. The V gene's germline CDR1 is MNHEY and CDR2 SMNVEV (reference sequence). CDR3 DNA: TGTGCCAGCAGTCCGGGACAGGGCACCTGGGTGGATGGCTACACCTTC. Amino acid sequence: CASSPGQGTWVDGYTF.

This clone has a single count. The V and J genes are TRBV19 and TRBJ2-7; D perhaps matches TRBD1 (5 bases). The germline V gene encodes CDR1 LNHDA and CDR2 SQIVND (reference sequence). The V end was cut by 5 bases, the J end by 3 bases, with 11 bases between. The CDR3 is 13 residues long. As DNA, the CDR3 is TGTGCCAGTAGTGCAGGGCACATCTACGAGCAGTACTTC. It is translated as CASSAGHIYEQYF.

The V and J genes are TRBV5-1 and TRBJ2-7; TRBD1 agrees at 11 bases. The CDR3 has 17 amino acids. Per germline, CDR1 SGHRS and CDR2 YFSETQ. The junction had 7 bases not matched to a gene; V was cut back by 0 bases and J by 2 bases. CDR3 in amino acids: CASSLADTGQGAYEQYF. The DNA for the CDR3 is TGCGCCAGCAGCTTGGCCGATACGGGACAGGGGGCCTACGAGCAGTACTTC.

The chain combines TRBV10-3 with TRBJ1-1; possible D gene TRBD1, 5 bases. This CDR3 is 14 amino acids long. Germline CDR1 ENHRY, CDR2 SYGVKD. V lost 4 bases, J lost 3 bases, and 12 bases lay in between. CDR3 protein: CAISANQGYTEAFF. CDR3 nucleotides: TGTGCCATCAGTGCAAACCAGGGCTACACTGAAGCTTTCTTT.

This clone was seen a handful of times. The genes are TRBV18 and TRBJ1-5, with D possibly being TRBD1 (6 bases). The CDR3 extends over 13 amino acids. Per the germline V gene, CDR1 is KGHSH and CDR2 is LQKENI. Trimming stripped 8 bases from V and 5 bases from J, with 13 bases between. The CDR3 DNA reads as TGTGCCAGCCAGGGGTCCTATGATCAGCCCCAGCATTTT. Amino acids: CASQGSYDQPQHF.

CDR3 loop: CASSFRGQPQHF. DNA of the CDR3: TGTGCCAGCAGTTTTCGGGGACAGCCCCAGCATTTT. This chain connects TRBV27 to TRBJ1-5; D unclear. The CDR3 spans 12 residues. V was pared by 3 bases and J by 7 bases, with 7 bases between. Per the germline V gene, CDR1 is MNHEY and CDR2 is SMNVEV (reference sequence).

J is TRBJ1-2 and V is TRBV7-2; a weak D match, TRBD1 (6 bases). CDR3 length: 13 amino acids. Germline values: CDR1 SGHTA, CDR2 FQGNSA. V lost 4 bases, J lost 2 bases, and 8 bases lay in between. The CDR3 region has the DNA TGTGCCAGCAGCTACAGGGAAAACTATGGCTACACCTTC. Its translation: CASSYRENYGYTF.

About this clone itself: One junction end disagrees with the germline gene, perhaps due to a read error. This chain uses TRBV7-7 with TRBJ2-5; possibly TRBD1 for D (5 bases). Germline V gene data show CDR1 as SSHAT and CDR2 as FNYEAQ (reference sequence). The CDR3 spans 14 residues. The CDR3 region has the DNA TGTGCTAGCAGCCTAGGGGCAGTCCAAGAGACCCAGTACTTC. Translated, it gives CASSLGAVQETQYF. Supplemented by reference TRBV7-7 and TRBJ2-5, the full variable domain reads GAGVSQSPRYKVTKRGQDVTLRCDPISSHATLYWYQQALGQGPEFLTYFNYEAQPDKSGLPSDRFSAERPEGSISTLTIQRTEQRDSAMYRCASSLGAVQETQYFGPGTRLLVL.

V usage is TRBV7-2 and J usage is TRBJ1-1, with 8 bases matching TRBD1. CDR3 size: 14 residues. The ends lost 1 base at V and 4 bases at J; junction bases unmatched: 2. Looked up from germline, CDR1 is SGHTA and CDR2 is FQGNSA. The CDR3, as DNA: TGTGCCAGCAGCTTAGGACAGGGGCTCACTGAAGCTTTCTTT. This sequence encodes CASSLGQGLTEAFF.

The chain uses TRBV5-1 and TRBJ2-5; 7 bases are a match to TRBD1. This CDR3 contains 14 residues. Germline CDR1 is SGHRS and CDR2 is YFSETQ. J lost 0 bases, V lost 4 bases, and 3 bases had no gene match. CDR3 protein: CASSPGQNQETQYF. The CDR3 nucleotides are TGCGCCAGCAGCCCGGGACAGAACCAAGAGACCCAGTACTTC.

The gene calls are TRBV30 and TRBJ1-4; 10 bases are a match to TRBD1. Germline V gene lookup returns CDR1 GTSNPN and CDR2 SVGIG (reference sequence). The V gene end was trimmed by 5 bases and the J gene end by 8 bases; junction bases not matched to a gene: 5. The length of the CDR3 is 13 residues. This chain's CDR3 is CAWDRGLREKLFF. The CDR3 DNA reads as TGTGCCTGGGACAGGGGGCTGAGAGAAAAACTGTTTTTT.

The DNA for the CDR3 is TGTGCCAGCAGCCAAGATACAGGGCTGAGGGGCTACACCTTC. Translation: CASSQDTGLRGYTF. V is TRBV3-1 (or the pseudogene TRBV3-2) and J is TRBJ1-2; D perhaps matches TRBD1 (6 bases). The V gene lost 0 bases and the J gene lost 8 bases, with 13 bases spanning the gap. CDR1 LGHDT and CDR2 YNNKEL come from the germline V gene (reference sequence). The length of the CDR3 is 14 residues.

The chain employs TRBV5-1 and TRBJ1-1; tentatively, D is TRBD1 (5 bases). CDR1 and CDR2 from the germline V gene are SGHRS and YFSETQ. V was cut by 4 bases and J by 0 bases, with 13 bases left in between. CDR3 size: 15 residues. The CDR3, as DNA: TGCGCCAGCAGCGTTGTCAGGGATATGAACACTGAAGCTTTCTTT. This translates into CASSVVRDMNTEAFF. Supplemented by reference TRBV5-1 and TRBJ1-1, the full variable domain reads KAGVTQTPRYLIKTRGQQVTLSCSPISGHRSVSWYQQTPGQGLQFLFEYFSETQRNKGNFPGRFSGRQFSNSRSEMNVSTLELGDSALYLCASSVVRDMNTEAFFGQGTRLTVV.

The chain uses TRBV7-9 and TRBJ1-1; D is unclear. From germline, CDR1 is SEHNR and CDR2 FQNEAQ (reference sequence). V lost 1 base and J 4 bases, leaving 13 bases between the germline ends. CDR3 length equals 15 residues. CDR3 amino acids: CASSLDGGGITEAFF. The DNA for the CDR3 is TGTGCCAGCAGCTTAGACGGTGGCGGAATCACTGAAGCTTTCTTT.

The gene calls are TRBV9 and TRBJ1-2; TRBD1 matches at 9 bases. The CDR3 loop spans 15 amino acids. Germline CDR1 is SGDLS and CDR2 is YYNGEE. V was pared by 3 bases and J by 7 bases, with 10 bases of the junction left unmatched. The CDR3 nucleotides read TGTGCCAGCAGCGCGGGGACAGGGCTTGGTCGTGGCTACACCTTC. It translates to CASSAGTGLGRGYTF.

The genes are TRBV15 and TRBJ2-7; the D gene is possibly TRBD2 (6 bases). The CDR3 is made up of 14 amino acids. Germline CDR1 and CDR2: LNHNV and YYDKDF (reference sequence). Deletions cut 0 bases from V and 6 bases from J, with 12 bases between. The CDR3 protein is CATSRERGGVEQYF. The CDR3 DNA reads as TGTGCCACCAGCAGAGAGCGGGGTGGGGTCGAGCAGTACTTC. Full variable domain (outside the CDR3, taken from reference TRBV15 and TRBJ2-7): DAMVIQNPRYQVTQFGKPVTLSCSQTLNHNVMYWYQQKSSQAPKLLFHYYDKDFNNEADTPDNFQSRRPNTSFCFLDIRSPGLGDTAMYLCATSRERGGVEQYFGPGTRLTVT.

J is TRBJ2-7 and V is TRBV10-2; TRBD1 aligns across 10 bases. This CDR3 spans 14 amino acids. Trimming at V came to 6 bases and at J to 0 bases, leaving 2 bases not matched to a gene. Germline CDR1 and CDR2: WSHSY and SAAADI. CDR3 sequence reads: CASRGQGNSYEQYF. CDR3 coding DNA: TGCGCCAGCAGGGGACAGGGGAACTCCTACGAGCAGTACTTC.

The chain uses TRBV6-2 or TRBV6-3 and TRBJ1-1, with D unclear. V lost 6 bases, J lost 5 bases, and 16 bases lay in between. The CDR3 runs to 14 residues. Germline lookup yields CDR1 MNHEY and CDR2 SVGEGT. CDR3 nucleotide sequence: TGTGCCAGCAGCTTGAGTTGGGGAGGGACTGAAGCTTTCTTT. This gives the protein CASSLSWGGTEAFF.

In its sample, this clone was seen a few times. The rearrangement uses TRBV12-3 or TRBV12-4 and TRBJ2-3, with TRBD2 matching 7 bases. The trim removed 8 bases at V and 2 bases at J, leaving 1 base unmatched. The CDR3 runs to 12 residues. This CDR3 reads CASGRATDTQYF. CDR3 bases: TGTGCCAGCGGGAGGGCCACAGATACGCAGTATTTT.

V is TRBV7-2 and J is TRBJ2-7; 13 nucleotides agree with TRBD2. V was pared by 5 bases and J by 4 bases, with 5 bases of the junction left unmatched. Looked up from germline, CDR1 is SGHTA and CDR2 is FQGNSA. CDR3 size: 15 residues. The CDR3 DNA reads as TGTGCCAGCAGCGCGAAGGGACTAGCGGGATACGAGCAGTACTTC. Protein: CASSAKGLAGYEQYF.

The V and J genes are TRBV11-2 and TRBJ2-1; TRBD2 is a possible D gene (6 bases). Trimming removed 3 bases at V and 6 bases at J, with 15 bases between. The CDR3 extends over 15 amino acids. Germline V gene data show CDR1 as SGHAT and CDR2 as FQNNGV. The CDR3 nucleotides read TGTGCCAGCAGCTTGCCGGGAGTTTTGGGCAATGAGCAGTTCTTC. Amino acids: CASSLPGVLGNEQFF. The variable domain in full, with the rest retrieved from reference TRBV11-2 and TRBJ2-1, is EAGVAQSPRYKIIEKRQSVAFWCNPISGHATLYWYQQILGQGPKLLIQFQNNGVVDDSQLPKDRFSAERLKGVDSTLKIQPAKLEDSAVYLCASSLPGVLGNEQFFGPGTRLTVL.

The chain uses TRBV19 and TRBJ2-7; TRBD2 matches 15 bases. Germline values: CDR1 LNHDA, CDR2 SQIVND (reference sequence). The CDR3 spans 17 residues. The junction had 9 bases not matched to a gene; V was cut back by 5 bases and J by 4 bases. The CDR3 protein is CASSGGLAGGLTYEQYF. CDR3 nucleotide sequence: TGTGCCAGTAGTGGGGGACTAGCGGGAGGTCTCACGTACGAGCAGTACTTC.

The V call is TRBV10-3, the J call TRBJ1-1; D remains ambiguous. The CDR3 is 13 residues long. The germline V gene encodes CDR1 ENHRY and CDR2 SYGVKD. The ends were cut back, 0 bases at V and 4 bases at J, with 6 bases in the middle. The CDR3 here is CAISESTGTEAFF. The CDR3 bases are TGTGCCATCAGTGAGTCGACGGGCACTGAAGCTTTCTTT.